This TCR beta chain was identified in a study of blood T cell repertoires in COVID-19. Across the study: The origin of the acute and convalescent COVID-19 samples was the United States, Italy and Spain.

Germline CDR1 and CDR2: MGHRA and YSYEKL. V shed 4 bases, J shed 4 bases, and the junction held 6 bases outside the gene matches. The CDR3 runs to 14 residues. This table comes from immunoSEQ multiplex PCR, and its TCRdb copy is limited to in-frame clones, with some not included. The sample gives about 260,000 clones, 75% to 90% of which show up once; 0.85% to 0.95% is in the top ten. The chain has TRBV4-1 and TRBJ1-2; TRBD1 aligns across 7 bases. The sequence came from a man in his fifties or sixties who had been exposed to COVID-19. The sample comprised PBMCs or T cells enriched from blood (not recorded which). CDR3 sequence: CASSLPGQRYGYTF. The CDR3 nucleotides read TGCGCCAGCAGCCTCCCGGGACAGCGCTATGGCTACACCTTC.